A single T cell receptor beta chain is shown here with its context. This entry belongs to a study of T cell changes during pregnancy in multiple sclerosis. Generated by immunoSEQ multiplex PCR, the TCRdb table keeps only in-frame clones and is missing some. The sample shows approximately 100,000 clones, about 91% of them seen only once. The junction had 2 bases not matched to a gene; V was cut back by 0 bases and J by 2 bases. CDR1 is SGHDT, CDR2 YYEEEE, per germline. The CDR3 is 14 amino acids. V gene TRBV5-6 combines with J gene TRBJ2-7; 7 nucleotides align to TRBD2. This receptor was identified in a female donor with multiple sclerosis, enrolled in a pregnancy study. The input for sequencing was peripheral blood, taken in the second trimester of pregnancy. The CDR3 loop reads CASSLGAGAYEQYF. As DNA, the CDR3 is TGTGCCAGCAGCTTGGGTGCGGGAGCCTACGAGCAGTACTTC.